Each of the 18 T cell receptor beta chains below was sequenced from the same sample in a study of spatial heterogeneity in lung cancer. From the 5' RACE reads, TCRdb called clonotypes with MiXCR, one entry per CDR3 protein. There are around 75,000 distinct CDR3 sequences in the sample; about an eighth occur only once, and approximately 7% lies in the top ten. As for time point: sample taken at primary tumor resection. Unsorted tumor, nontumor lung tissue or cryopreserved PBMC supplied the whole RNA. This specimen was PBMCs, taken at surgery. These receptors all come from a male donor with early-stage non-small cell lung cancer.

This chain connects TRBV20-1 to TRBJ1-1; TRBD1 aligns across 7 bases. CDR1 and CDR2 (germline): DFQATT, SNEGSKA (reference sequence). This CDR3 has 12 amino acids. With V trimmed by 5 bases and J by 5 bases, 5 bases remained unmatched. CDR3 bases: TGCAGTGCTGAGGGGGCACGGACTGAAGCTTTCTTT. This translates into CSAEGARTEAFF.

This clonotype was counted at least ten times. The chain recombines TRBV9 with TRBJ1-1; D unresolved. The germline CDR1 and CDR2 sequences are SGDLS and YYNGEE. Trimming left V 0 bases short and J 8 bases short, with 14 bases between. The CDR3 sequence is 14 residues long. The CDR3 DNA reads TGTGCCAGCAGCGTAGCTGGGAAGCGCACCGAAGCTTTCTTT. Its protein is CASSVAGKRTEAFF.

This clonotype has ten or more counts. The chain has TRBV12-3 or TRBV12-4 and TRBJ1-4; D not certain. The CDR3 length is 13 residues. Trimming took off 4 bases at V and 7 bases at J, with 10 bases between the two ends. The CDR3 DNA reads TGTGCCAGCAGTTACCTCCGGGGTGAAAAACTGTTTTTT. The encoded protein is CASSYLRGEKLFF.

There are many counts of this clonotype. V and J are TRBV5-1 and TRBJ2-1; D might be TRBD2 (5 bases). This CDR3 region has 15 residues. Germline CDR1 and CDR2: SGHRS and YFSETQ. V was cut by 5 bases and J by 4 bases, with 16 bases left in between. The CDR3 spells CASSRGLAAYNEQFF. CDR3 DNA sequence: TGCGCCAGCAGTCGCGGGCTAGCAGCTTACAATGAGCAGTTCTTC.

The V call is TRBV6-1, the J call TRBJ1-5, with D possibly being TRBD1 (5 bases). Germline V lookup: CDR1 MNHNS, CDR2 SASEGT. Trimming left V 2 bases short and J 3 bases short, with 23 bases between. The CDR3 covers 19 residues. DNA for the CDR3: TGTGCCAGCAGTGAACTCCCGCCCTTTGGCAGGGCTCTCAATCAGCCCCAGCATTTT. It encodes CASSELPPFGRALNQPQHF.

This clonotype has a count of ten or more. The chain links TRBV9 to TRBJ1-1, with D unresolved. Trimming stripped 0 bases from V and 1 base from J, with 4 bases between. The CDR3 totals 13 residues. CDR1 is SGDLS, CDR2 YYNGEE, per germline. The CDR3 DNA reads TGTGCCAGCAGCGTAGACGGGAACACTGAAGCTTTCTTT. It encodes CASSVDGNTEAFF.

This clonotype was seen at least ten times. The chain combines TRBV5-4 with TRBJ2-5; D remains ambiguous. Germline CDR1 SGHNT, CDR2 YYREEE (reference sequence). V dropped 0 bases and J dropped 3 bases, with 6 bases sitting between them. CDR3 length equals 13 residues. The CDR3 is CASSLGGEETQYF. The CDR3 DNA follows: TGTGCCAGCAGCTTGGGTGGTGAAGAGACCCAGTACTTC.

A few counts support this clonotype. This chain links TRBV4-3 with TRBJ2-7; 7 bases align to TRBD1. Germline-derived CDR1 and CDR2 are LGHNA and YSLEER. This CDR3 is built from 15 residues. The ends lost 0 bases at V and 5 bases at J; junction bases unmatched: 7. The CDR3 DNA follows: TGCGCCAGCAGCCAAGACCCCACGACAGGGAACGAGCAGTACTTC. Translation: CASSQDPTTGNEQYF.

CDR3 nucleotides: TGTGCCAGCAGTGGTACAGAGGGGGACACTGAAGCTTTCTTT. Translated: CASSGTEGDTEAFF. This chain uses TRBV25-1 with TRBJ1-1, with TRBD1 as a possible D gene (6 bases). V was clipped by 4 bases and J by 3 bases, with 12 bases between them. The CDR3 sequence is 14 residues long. Germline V gene lookup returns CDR1 MGHDK and CDR2 SYGVNS.

This chain links TRBV7-2 with TRBJ2-1; 10 bases are shared with TRBD2. V gave up 0 bases and J gave up 6 bases; unmatched junction bases: 5. The germline CDR1 and CDR2 sequences are SGHTA and FQGNSA. This CDR3 is 16 amino acids long. CDR3: CASSLAGTSASNEQFF. Here the CDR3 DNA reads TGTGCCAGCAGCTTAGCCGGGACTAGCGCTTCCAATGAGCAGTTCTTC. The variable domain in full, with the rest retrieved from reference TRBV7-2 and TRBJ2-1, is GAGVSQSPSNKVTEKGKDVELRCDPISGHTALYWYRQSLGQGLEFLIYFQGNSAPDKSGLPSDRFSAERTGGSVSTLTIQRTQQEDSAVYLCASSLAGTSASNEQFFGPGTRLTVL.

The V call is TRBV29-1, the J call TRBJ1-1; D might be TRBD1 (5 bases). CDR1 is SQVTM and CDR2 is ANQGSEA in the germline V gene. The CDR3 is made up of 12 amino acids. The V and J ends lost 4 bases and 11 bases respectively, with 17 bases between them. The CDR3 DNA follows: TGCAGCGTTGGCAAGGTTTCAGGGTATGCTTTCTTT. Its translation is CSVGKVSGYAFF.

This clonotype came up many times. This sequence joins TRBV7-2 and TRBJ2-5; D unclear. In germline, CDR1 is SGHTA, CDR2 FQGNSA. CDR3 length: 13 amino acids. The germline V and J ends were trimmed by 4 bases and 3 bases, with 9 bases remaining between them. CDR3 sequence: CASSYAAKETQYF. The CDR3 region has the DNA TGTGCCAGCAGCTACGCGGCAAAAGAGACCCAGTACTTC. Drawing the rest from reference TRBV7-2 and TRBJ2-5, the complete variable domain is GAGVSQSPSNKVTEKGKDVELRCDPISGHTALYWYRQSLGQGLEFLIYFQGNSAPDKSGLPSDRFSAERTGGSVSTLTIQRTQQEDSAVYLCASSYAAKETQYFGPGTRLLVL.

This chain joins TRBV10-3 and TRBJ2-1; a weak D match, TRBD2 (6 bases). The CDR3 sequence is 14 residues long. Trimming removed 6 bases from V and 5 bases from J, with 14 bases in between. Germline values: CDR1 ENHRY, CDR2 SYGVKD. Here the CDR3 reads CAIRGGVADNEQFF. CDR3 nucleotide sequence: TGTGCCATCAGGGGGGGTGTAGCGGACAATGAGCAGTTCTTC.

This clonotype was counted between two and nine times. The chain is built from TRBV23-1 and TRBJ2-3; no reliable D call. TRBV23-1 qualifies as an ORF whose function is uncertain. The V gene lost 1 base and the J gene lost 9 bases, with 11 bases spanning the gap. The CDR3 covers 13 residues. The chain's CDR3 is CASSQWAPLTQYF. The CDR3 DNA reads TGCGCCAGCAGTCAATGGGCCCCTTTGACGCAGTATTTT.

This clonotype has ten or more counts. J is TRBJ1-5 and V is TRBV27, with D unresolved. The CDR3 runs 15 residues. Germline V gene lookup returns CDR1 MNHEY and CDR2 SMNVEV (reference sequence). V was cut by 5 bases and J by 0 bases, with 11 bases left in between. CDR3 residues: CASSPYSNSNQPQHF. The CDR3 DNA is TGTGCCAGCAGTCCATACAGTAATAGCAATCAGCCCCAGCATTTT.

The rearrangement joins TRBV6-1 to TRBJ1-1; no clear D gene. Germline values: CDR1 MNHNS, CDR2 SASEGT. CDR3 size: 15 residues. V gave up 7 bases and J gave up 6 bases, with 21 bases separating them. CDR3 sequence: CASIPPGGRSAEAFF. The DNA for the CDR3 is TGTGCCAGCATCCCCCCGGGAGGGCGAAGTGCTGAAGCTTTCTTT.

At least ten counts were recorded for this clonotype. V and J are TRBV27 and TRBJ1-1, with D perhaps TRBD1 (6 bases). The CDR3 runs 14 residues. CDR1 MNHEY and CDR2 SMNVEV come from the germline V gene (reference sequence). V lost 5 bases, J lost 4 bases, and 14 bases lay in between. CDR3 DNA sequence: TGTGCCAGCAGTCTACAGGGTTGGGGCACTGAAGCTTTCTTT. Translated, it gives CASSLQGWGTEAFF.

This rearrangement joins TRBV5-1 to TRBJ2-3, with D tentatively TRBD2 (5 bases). The CDR3 extends over 14 amino acids. Trimming stripped 1 base from V and 4 bases from J, with 10 bases between. Per the germline V gene, CDR1 is SGHRS and CDR2 is YFSETQ. The CDR3 spells CASSLRTGSDTQYF. The CDR3 DNA reads TGCGCCAGCAGCTTGCGGACGGGGTCAGATACGCAGTATTTT.